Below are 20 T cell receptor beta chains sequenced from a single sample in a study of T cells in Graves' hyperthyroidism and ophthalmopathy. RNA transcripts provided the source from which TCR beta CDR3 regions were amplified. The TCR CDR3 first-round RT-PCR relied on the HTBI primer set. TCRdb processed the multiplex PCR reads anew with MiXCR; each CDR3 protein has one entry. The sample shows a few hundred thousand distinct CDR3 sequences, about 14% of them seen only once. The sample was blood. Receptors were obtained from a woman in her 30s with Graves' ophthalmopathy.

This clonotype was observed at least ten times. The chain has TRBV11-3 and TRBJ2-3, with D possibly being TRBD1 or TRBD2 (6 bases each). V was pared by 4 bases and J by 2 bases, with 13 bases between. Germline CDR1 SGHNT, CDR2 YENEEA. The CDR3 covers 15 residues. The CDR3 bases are TGTGCCAGCAGCTCAGGGGCGGGACTCACAGATACGCAGTATTTT. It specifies CASSSGAGLTDTQYF.

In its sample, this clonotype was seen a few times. The CDR3 coding sequence is TGTGCCAGCAGCTTAAATAGGGGGGCCCCAGATACGCAGTATTTT. Its translation: CASSLNRGAPDTQYF. The chain couples TRBV7-3 to TRBJ2-3; possibly TRBD1 or TRBD2 for D (6 bases each). The CDR3 sequence is 15 residues long. The germline V gene has CDR1 SGHTA and CDR2 FQGTGA. The V end was cut by 1 base, the J end by 4 bases, with 12 bases between.

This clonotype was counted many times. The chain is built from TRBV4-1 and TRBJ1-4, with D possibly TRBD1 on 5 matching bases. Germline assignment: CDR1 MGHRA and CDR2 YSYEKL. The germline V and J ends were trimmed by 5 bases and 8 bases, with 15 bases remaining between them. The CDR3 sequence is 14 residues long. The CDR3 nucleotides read TGCGCCAGCAGCGTGGTAGGGACGGGGGAAAAACTGTTTTTT. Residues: CASSVVGTGEKLFF.

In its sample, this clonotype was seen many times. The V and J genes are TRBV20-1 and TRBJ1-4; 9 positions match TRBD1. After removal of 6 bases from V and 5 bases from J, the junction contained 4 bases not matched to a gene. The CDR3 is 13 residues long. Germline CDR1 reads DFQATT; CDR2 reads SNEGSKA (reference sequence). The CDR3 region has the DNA TGCAGTGCCGGGACAGGGACGAATGAAAAACTGTTTTTT. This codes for CSAGTGTNEKLFF.

For the CDR3, the DNA is TGTGCCAGCAGGCCAACTAGCGGGGGGGGGCCAACTGTGCAGTACTTC. Translating it yields CASRPTSGGGPTVQYF. This chain connects TRBV12-3 or TRBV12-4 to TRBJ2-7; TRBD2 aligns across 13 bases. CDR3 length equals 16 residues. The V gene end was trimmed by 6 bases and the J gene end by 9 bases; junction bases not matched to a gene: 14.

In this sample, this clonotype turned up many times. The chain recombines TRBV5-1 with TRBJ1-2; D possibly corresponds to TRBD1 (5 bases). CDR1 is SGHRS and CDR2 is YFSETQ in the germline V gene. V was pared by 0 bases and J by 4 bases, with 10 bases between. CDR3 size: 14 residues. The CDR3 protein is CASSLGRDLYGYTF. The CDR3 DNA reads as TGCGCCAGCAGCTTGGGTAGGGACCTCTATGGCTACACCTTC.

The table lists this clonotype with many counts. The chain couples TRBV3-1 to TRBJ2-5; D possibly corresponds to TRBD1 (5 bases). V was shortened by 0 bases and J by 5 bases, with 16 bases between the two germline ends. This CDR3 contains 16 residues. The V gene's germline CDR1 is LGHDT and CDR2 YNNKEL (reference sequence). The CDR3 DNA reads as TGTGCCAGCAGCCAAGAGCGAAACAGGTGGATGGAGACCCAGTACTTC. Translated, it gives CASSQERNRWMETQYF.

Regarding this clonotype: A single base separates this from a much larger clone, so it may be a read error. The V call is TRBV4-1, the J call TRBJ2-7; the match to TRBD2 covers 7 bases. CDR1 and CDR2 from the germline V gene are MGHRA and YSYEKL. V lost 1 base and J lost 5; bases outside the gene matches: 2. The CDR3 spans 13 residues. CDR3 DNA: TGCGCCAGCAGCCAAGCGGGGGGAGACGAGCAGTACTTC. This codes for CASSQAGGDEQYF.

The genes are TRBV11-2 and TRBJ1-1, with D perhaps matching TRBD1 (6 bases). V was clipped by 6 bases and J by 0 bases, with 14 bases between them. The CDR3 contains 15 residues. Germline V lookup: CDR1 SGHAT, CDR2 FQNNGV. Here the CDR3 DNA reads TGTGCCAGCAGTCGACCCACAGGGTTGAACACTGAAGCTTTCTTT. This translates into CASSRPTGLNTEAFF.

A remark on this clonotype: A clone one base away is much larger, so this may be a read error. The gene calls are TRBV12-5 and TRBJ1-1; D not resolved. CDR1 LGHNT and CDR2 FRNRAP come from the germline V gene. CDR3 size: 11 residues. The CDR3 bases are TGTGCTAGTGGTTGGAGCACTGGAGCTTTCTTT. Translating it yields CASGWSTGAFF.

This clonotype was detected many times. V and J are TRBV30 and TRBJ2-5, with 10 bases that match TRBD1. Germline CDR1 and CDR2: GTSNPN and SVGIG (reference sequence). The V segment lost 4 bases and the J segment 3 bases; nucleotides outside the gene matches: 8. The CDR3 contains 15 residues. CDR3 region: CAWTNDRGPKETQYF. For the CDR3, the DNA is TGTGCCTGGACCAACGACAGGGGGCCGAAAGAGACCCAGTACTTC.

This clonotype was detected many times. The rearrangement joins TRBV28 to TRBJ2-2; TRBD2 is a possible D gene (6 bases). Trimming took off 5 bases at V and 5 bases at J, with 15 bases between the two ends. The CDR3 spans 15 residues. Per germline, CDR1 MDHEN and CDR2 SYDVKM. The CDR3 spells CASSKRWGETGELFF. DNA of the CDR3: TGTGCCAGCAGTAAAAGGTGGGGGGAGACCGGGGAGCTGTTTTTT.

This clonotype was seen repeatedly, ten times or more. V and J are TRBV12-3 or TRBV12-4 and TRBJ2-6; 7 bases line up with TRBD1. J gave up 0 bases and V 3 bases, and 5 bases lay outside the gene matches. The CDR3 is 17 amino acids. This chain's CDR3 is CASSFLGQFSGANVLTF. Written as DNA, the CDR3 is TGTGCCAGCAGTTTTCTGGGACAGTTCTCTGGGGCCAACGTCCTGACTTTC.

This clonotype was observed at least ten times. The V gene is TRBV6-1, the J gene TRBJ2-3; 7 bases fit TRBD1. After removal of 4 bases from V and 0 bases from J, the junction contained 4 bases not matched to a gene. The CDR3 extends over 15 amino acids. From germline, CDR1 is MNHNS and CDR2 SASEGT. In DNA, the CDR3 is TGTGCCAGCAGTGTGGACAGGACTAGCACAGATACGCAGTATTTT. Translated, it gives CASSVDRTSTDTQYF.

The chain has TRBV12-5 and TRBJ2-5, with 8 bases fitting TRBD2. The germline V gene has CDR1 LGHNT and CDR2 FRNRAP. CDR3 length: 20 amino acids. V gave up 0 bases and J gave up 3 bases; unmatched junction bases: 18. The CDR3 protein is CASGLVQGIAGQIQKETQYF. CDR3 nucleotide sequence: TGTGCTAGTGGTTTGGTACAGGGTATAGCGGGGCAGATTCAAAAAGAGACCCAGTACTTC.

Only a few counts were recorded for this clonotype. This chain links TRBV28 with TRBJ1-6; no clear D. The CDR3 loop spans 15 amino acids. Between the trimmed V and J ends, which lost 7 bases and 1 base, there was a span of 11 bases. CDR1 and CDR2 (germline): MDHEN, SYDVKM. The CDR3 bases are TGTGCCAGCACCACGAAGAGGTCCTATAATTCACCCCTCCACTTT. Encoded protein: CASTTKRSYNSPLHF.

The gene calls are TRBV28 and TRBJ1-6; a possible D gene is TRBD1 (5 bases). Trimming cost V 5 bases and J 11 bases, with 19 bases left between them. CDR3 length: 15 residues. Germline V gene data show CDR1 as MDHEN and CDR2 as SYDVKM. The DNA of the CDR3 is TGTGCCAGCAGTACCGGGGCGGGGCGCCCAACACCCCTCCACTTT. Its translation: CASSTGAGRPTPLHF.

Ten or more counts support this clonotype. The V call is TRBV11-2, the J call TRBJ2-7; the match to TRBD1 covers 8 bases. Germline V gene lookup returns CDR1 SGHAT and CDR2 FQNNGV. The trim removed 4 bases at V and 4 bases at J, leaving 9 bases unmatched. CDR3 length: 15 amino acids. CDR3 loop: CASSSGTGYQYEQYF. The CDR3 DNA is TGTGCCAGCAGCTCCGGGACAGGATACCAATACGAGCAGTACTTC.

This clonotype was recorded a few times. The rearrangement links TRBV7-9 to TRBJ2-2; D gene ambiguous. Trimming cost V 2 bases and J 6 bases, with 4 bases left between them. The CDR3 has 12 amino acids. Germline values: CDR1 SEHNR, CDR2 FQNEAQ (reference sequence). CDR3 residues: CASSLFSGELFF. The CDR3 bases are TGTGCCAGCAGCTTATTCTCCGGGGAGCTGTTTTTT.

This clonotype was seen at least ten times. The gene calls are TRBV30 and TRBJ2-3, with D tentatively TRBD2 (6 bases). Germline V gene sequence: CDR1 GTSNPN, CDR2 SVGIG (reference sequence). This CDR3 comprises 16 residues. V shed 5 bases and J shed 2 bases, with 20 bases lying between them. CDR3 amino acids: CAWCPRDRQYTDTQYF. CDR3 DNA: TGTGCCTGGTGCCCGCGGGACCGACAATACACAGATACGCAGTATTTT. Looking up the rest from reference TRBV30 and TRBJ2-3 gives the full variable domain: SQTIHQWPATLVQPVGSPLSLECTVEGTSNPNLYWYRQAAGRGLQLLFYSVGIGQISSEVPQNLSASRPQDRQFILSSKKLLLSDSGFYLCAWCPRDRQYTDTQYFGPGTRLTVL.